The 8 T cell receptor beta chains presented below share a single source sample, sequenced in a study of CD8 T cells in ankylosing spondylitis. Via MiXCR, TCRdb re-called the 5' RACE reads, giving one row per CDR3 protein. In the table there are about 130,000 distinct CDR3 sequences, 7% to 8% of which are singletons. The sequenced sample consisted of blood, either unsorted or a sorted T cell fraction (not recorded which). The receptors derive from a female donor with ankylosing spondylitis or in good health (not recorded which).

This clonotype was counted at least ten times. The rearrangement links TRBV7-2 to TRBJ2-3; 13 bases fit TRBD2. CDR3 length equals 18 residues. CDR1 is SGHTA and CDR2 is FQGNSA in the germline V gene. V shed 0 bases and J 0 bases; nucleotides not matched to a gene: 3. The CDR3 bases are TGTGCCAGCAGCTTAGCCGGGACTAGCGGGGCAAGCACAGATACGCAGTATTTT. Its translation: CASSLAGTSGASTDTQYF.

This clonotype was seen at least ten times. The chain recombines TRBV19 with TRBJ2-3; 9 bases line up with TRBD2. The CDR3 runs 14 residues. Germline V gene data show CDR1 as LNHDA and CDR2 as SQIVND (reference sequence). V dropped 0 bases and J dropped 9; count of bases not matched to a gene: 4. For the CDR3, the DNA is TGTGCCAGTAGTATAGATGGTAGCGGGGGAACGCAGTATTTT. As protein: CASSIDGSGGTQYF. Combining the CDR3 with reference TRBV19 and TRBJ2-3 gives the whole variable domain DGGITQSPKYLFRKEGQNVTLSCEQNLNHDAMYWYRQDPGQGLRLIYYSQIVNDFQKGDIAEGYSVSREKKESFPLTVTSAQKNPTAFYLCASSIDGSGGTQYFGPGTRLTVL.

This clonotype was detected a few times. The chain uses TRBV7-2 and TRBJ2-1; the D call may be TRBD1 or TRBD2 (6 bases each). In germline, CDR1 is SGHTA, CDR2 FQGNSA. V was shortened by 11 bases and J by 6 bases, with 14 bases between the two germline ends. The CDR3 is made up of 12 amino acids. This CDR3 is CAVSGAVNEQFF. CDR3 DNA: TGTGCCGTGTCGGGGGCTGTCAATGAGCAGTTCTTC.

A note on this clonotype: Possible read error: a much larger clone is one base away. The chain couples TRBV3-1 to TRBJ2-7, with unresolved D. V was shortened by 0 bases and J by 8 bases, with 11 bases between the two germline ends. CDR3 size: 13 residues. CDR1 LGHDT and CDR2 YNNKEL come from the germline V gene (reference sequence). The CDR3 DNA follows: TGTGCCAGCAGCCAAGATCGGCGGAGAAAGCAGTACTTC. It translates to CASSQDRRRKQYF.

The table lists this clonotype with many counts. CDR3 DNA sequence: TGTGCCAGCAGTTTGGGGACGGTCTCTGGAAACACCATATATTTT. This translates into CASSLGTVSGNTIYF. This sequence joins TRBV12-3 or TRBV12-4 and TRBJ1-3; the D gene is possibly TRBD1 (5 bases). CDR3 length equals 15 residues. V lost 3 bases to trimming and J lost 0 bases, with 9 bases between them.

This clonotype came up many times. The rearrangement links TRBV5-1 to TRBJ2-3; D ambiguous. The length of the CDR3 is 12 residues. The V gene's germline CDR1 is SGHRS and CDR2 YFSETQ. Trimming pared 2 bases from V and 6 bases from J, leaving 7 bases between. The CDR3 here is CASSFYGDTQYF. The DNA for the CDR3 is TGCGCCAGCAGCTTCTATGGGGATACGCAGTATTTT.

In this sample, this clonotype turned up many times. This chain links TRBV6-1 with TRBJ1-1, with TRBD1 matching over 7 bases. V dropped 6 bases and J dropped 3; count of bases not matched to a gene: 13. The CDR3 covers 16 residues. Germline V lookup: CDR1 MNHNS, CDR2 SASEGT. CDR3 loop: CASSNTGEMDHTEAFF. DNA for the CDR3: TGTGCCAGCAGCAATACAGGGGAAATGGATCACACTGAAGCTTTCTTT.

In this sample, this clonotype turned up many times. The chain combines TRBV11-2 with TRBJ2-2, with D possibly TRBD1 on 5 matching bases. CDR3 length equals 14 residues. Germline V gene data show CDR1 as SGHAT and CDR2 as FQNNGV. Trimming pared 4 bases from V and 1 base from J, leaving 7 bases between. CDR3 DNA: TGTGCCAGCAGCTCGACAGTGAACACCGGGGAGCTGTTTTTT. This sequence encodes CASSSTVNTGELFF.